A few counts support the clone carrying this TCR beta chain. What it binds is not known. Genes and germline come from the mouse. The observed sequence ends 4 residues before the CDR3 terminus, with the missing tail filled in from the germline J gene. Trimming cost V 0 bases and J 4 bases, with 10 bases left between them. Germline CDR1 and CDR2: NSHNY and SYGAGN. The CDR3 is 14 residues long. The data stem from a study of CD8+ T cells in alopecia areata. Across the whole study: It was approximately 7-11-week-old female C3H/HeJ mice that received skin from approximately 6-13-month-old C3H/HeJ graft donors with spontaneous alopecia.

Investigators isolated RNA and reverse transcribed it into cDNA to act as the sequencing template. Some clones are missing from TCRdb's copy, which holds only in-frame ones; the method was immunoSEQ multiplex PCR. The repertoire consists of about 110,000 clones, none detected only once. The study's findings and limits: It was lesional scalp, especially alopecia totalis/universalis, that showed higher clonality than normal scalp.

Input material: lesional skin. V gene TRBV13-1 combines with J gene TRBJ1-1; D unresolved. The sequence was obtained from a C3H/HeJ mouse with alopecia areata. MHC haplotype of the mouse line: H2-k. CDR3 in amino acids: CASSDAWGGTEVFF. Partial CDR3 DNA: TGTGCCAGCAGTGATGCCTGGGGAGGCACA.